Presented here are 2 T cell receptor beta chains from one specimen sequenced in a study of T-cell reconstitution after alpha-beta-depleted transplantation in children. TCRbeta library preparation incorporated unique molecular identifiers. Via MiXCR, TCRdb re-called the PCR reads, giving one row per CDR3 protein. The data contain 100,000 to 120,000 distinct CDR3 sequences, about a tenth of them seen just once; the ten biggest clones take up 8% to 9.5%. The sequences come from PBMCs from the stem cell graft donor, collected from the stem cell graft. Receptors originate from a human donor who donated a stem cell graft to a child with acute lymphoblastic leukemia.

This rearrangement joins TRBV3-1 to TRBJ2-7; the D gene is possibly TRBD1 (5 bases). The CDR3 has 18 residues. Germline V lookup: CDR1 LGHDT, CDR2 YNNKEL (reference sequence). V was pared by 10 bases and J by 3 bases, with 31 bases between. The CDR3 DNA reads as TGTGCCACCACCCAAGAATCGGAGAGAGGCAGGGCCAGCTACGAGCAGTACTTC. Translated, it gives CATTQESERGRASYEQYF.

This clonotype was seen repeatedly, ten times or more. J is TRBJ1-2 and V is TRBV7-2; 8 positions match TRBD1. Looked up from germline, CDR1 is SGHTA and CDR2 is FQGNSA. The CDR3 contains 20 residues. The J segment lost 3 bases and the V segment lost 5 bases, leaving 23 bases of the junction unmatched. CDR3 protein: CASSRASHSGQASNHYGYTF. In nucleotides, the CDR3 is TGTGCCAGCAGCCGAGCGAGTCATTCGGGACAGGCCTCCAACCACTATGGCTACACCTTC.